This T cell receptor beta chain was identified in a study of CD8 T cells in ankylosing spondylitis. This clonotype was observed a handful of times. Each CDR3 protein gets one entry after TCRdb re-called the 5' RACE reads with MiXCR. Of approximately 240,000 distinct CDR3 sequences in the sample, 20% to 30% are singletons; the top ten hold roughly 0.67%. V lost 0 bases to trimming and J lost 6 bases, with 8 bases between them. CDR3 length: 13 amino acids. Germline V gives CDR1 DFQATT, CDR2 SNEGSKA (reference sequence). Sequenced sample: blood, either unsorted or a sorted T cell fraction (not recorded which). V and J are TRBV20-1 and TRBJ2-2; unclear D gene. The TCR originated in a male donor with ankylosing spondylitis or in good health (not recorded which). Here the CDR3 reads CSARDRKAGELFF. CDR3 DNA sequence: TGCAGTGCTAGAGATCGCAAGGCCGGGGAGCTGTTTTTT.